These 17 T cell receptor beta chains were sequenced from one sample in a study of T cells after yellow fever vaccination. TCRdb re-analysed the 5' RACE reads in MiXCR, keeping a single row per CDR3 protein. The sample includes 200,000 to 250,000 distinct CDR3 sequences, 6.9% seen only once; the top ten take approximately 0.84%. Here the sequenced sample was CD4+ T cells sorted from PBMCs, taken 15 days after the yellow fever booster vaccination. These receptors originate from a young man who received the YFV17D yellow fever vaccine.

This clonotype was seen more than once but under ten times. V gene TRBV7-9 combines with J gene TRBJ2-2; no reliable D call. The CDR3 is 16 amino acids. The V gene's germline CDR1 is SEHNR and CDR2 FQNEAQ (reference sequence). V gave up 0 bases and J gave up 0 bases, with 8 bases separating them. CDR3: CASSLAQIPNTGELFF. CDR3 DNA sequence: TGTGCCAGCAGCTTAGCCCAAATTCCGAACACCGGGGAGCTGTTTTTT.

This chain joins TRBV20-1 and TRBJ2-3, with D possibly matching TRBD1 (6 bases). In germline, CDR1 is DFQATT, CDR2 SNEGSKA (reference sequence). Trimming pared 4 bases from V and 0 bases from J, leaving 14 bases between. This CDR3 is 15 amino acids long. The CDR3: CSAIRTEGSTDTQYF. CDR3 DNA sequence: TGCAGTGCTATTCGGACAGAGGGCAGCACAGATACGCAGTATTTT.

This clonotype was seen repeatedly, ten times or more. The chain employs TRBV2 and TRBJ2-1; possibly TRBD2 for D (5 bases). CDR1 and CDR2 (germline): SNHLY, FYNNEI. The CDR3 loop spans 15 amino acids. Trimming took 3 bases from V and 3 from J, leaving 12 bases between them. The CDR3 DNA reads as TGTGCCAGCAGTGAGGAGGTAGCACACTACAATGAGCAGTTCTTC. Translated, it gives CASSEEVAHYNEQFF.

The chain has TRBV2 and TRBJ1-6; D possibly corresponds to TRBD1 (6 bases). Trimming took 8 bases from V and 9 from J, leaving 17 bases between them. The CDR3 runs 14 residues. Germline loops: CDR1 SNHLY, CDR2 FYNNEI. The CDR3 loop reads CASRQVNGISPLHF. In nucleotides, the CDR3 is TGTGCCAGCCGACAGGTCAATGGGATTTCACCCCTCCACTTT.

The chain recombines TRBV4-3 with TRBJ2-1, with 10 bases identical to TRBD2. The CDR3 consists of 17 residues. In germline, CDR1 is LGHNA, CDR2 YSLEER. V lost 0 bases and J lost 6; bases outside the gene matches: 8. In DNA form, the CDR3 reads TGCGCCAGCAGCCAAGATCTTTTACTAGCGGGACCCAATGAGCAGTTCTTC. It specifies CASSQDLLLAGPNEQFF.

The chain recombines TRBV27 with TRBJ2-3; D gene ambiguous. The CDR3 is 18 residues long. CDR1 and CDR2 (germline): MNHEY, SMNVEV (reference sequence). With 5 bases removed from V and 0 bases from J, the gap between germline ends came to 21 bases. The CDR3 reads CASSGILERRLSTDTQYF. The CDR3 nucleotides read TGTGCCAGCAGTGGTATCCTAGAAAGAAGACTTAGCACAGATACGCAGTATTTT.

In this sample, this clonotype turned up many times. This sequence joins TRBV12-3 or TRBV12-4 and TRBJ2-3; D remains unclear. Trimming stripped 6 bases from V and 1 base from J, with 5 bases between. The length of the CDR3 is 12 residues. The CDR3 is CASSSGTDTQYF. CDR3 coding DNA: TGTGCCAGCAGCTCAGGCACAGATACGCAGTATTTT.

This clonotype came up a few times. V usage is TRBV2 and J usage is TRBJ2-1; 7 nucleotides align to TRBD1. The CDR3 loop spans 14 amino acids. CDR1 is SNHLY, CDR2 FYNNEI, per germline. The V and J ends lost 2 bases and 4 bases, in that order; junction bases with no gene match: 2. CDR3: CASSERGRYNEQFF. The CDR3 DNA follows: TGTGCCAGCAGTGAAAGGGGGCGATACAATGAGCAGTTCTTC.

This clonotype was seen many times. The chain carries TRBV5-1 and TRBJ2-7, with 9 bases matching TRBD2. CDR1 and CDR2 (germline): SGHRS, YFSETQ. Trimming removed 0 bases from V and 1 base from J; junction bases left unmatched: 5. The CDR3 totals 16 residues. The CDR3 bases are TGCGCCAGCAGCTTGGCCGTTCTAGCGGGATCCTACGAGCAGTACTTC. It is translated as CASSLAVLAGSYEQYF.

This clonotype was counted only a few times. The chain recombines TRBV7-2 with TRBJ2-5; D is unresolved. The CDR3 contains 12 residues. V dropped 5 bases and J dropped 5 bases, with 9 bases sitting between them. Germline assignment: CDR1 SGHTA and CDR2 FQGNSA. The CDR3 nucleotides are TGTGCCAGCAGCCGCAATCCGGAGACCCAGTACTTC. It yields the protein CASSRNPETQYF. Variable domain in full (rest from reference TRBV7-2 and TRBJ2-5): GAGVSQSPSNKVTEKGKDVELRCDPISGHTALYWYRQSLGQGLEFLIYFQGNSAPDKSGLPSDRFSAERTGGSVSTLTIQRTQQEDSAVYLCASSRNPETQYFGPGTRLLVL.

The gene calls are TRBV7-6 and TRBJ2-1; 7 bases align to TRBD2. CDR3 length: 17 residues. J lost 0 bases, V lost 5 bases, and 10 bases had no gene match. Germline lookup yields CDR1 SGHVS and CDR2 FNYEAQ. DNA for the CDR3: TGTGCCAGCAGCCTGAGAGGCGGGGGTAGCTCCTACAATGAGCAGTTCTTC. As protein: CASSLRGGGSSYNEQFF.

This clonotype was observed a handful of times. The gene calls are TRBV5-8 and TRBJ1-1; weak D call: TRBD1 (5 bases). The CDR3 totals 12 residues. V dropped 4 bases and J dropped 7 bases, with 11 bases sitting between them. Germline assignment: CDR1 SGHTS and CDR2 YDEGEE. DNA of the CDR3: TGTGCCAGCAGCCCAAGGGGCTATGAAGCTTTCTTT. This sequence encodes CASSPRGYEAFF.

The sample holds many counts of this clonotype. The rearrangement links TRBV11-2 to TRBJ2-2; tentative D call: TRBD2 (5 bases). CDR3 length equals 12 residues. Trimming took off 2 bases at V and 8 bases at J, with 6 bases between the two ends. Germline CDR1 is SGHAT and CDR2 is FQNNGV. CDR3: CASSLTGGELFF. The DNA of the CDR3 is TGTGCCAGCAGCTTAACGGGGGGGGAGCTGTTTTTT.

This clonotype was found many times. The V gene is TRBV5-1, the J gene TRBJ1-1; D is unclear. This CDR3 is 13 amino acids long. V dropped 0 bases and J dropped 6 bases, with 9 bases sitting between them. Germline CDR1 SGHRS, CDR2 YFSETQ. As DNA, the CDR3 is TGCGCCAGCAGCTTGGGCCAGGTGGCTGAAGCTTTCTTT. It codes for CASSLGQVAEAFF.

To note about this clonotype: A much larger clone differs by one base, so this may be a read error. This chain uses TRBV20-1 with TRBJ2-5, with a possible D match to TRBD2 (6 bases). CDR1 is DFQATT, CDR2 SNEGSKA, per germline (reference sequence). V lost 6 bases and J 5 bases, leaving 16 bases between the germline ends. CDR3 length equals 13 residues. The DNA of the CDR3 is TGCAGTGCCAGCCACCAGGCGGGGGAGACCCAGTACTTC. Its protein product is CSASHQAGETQYF.

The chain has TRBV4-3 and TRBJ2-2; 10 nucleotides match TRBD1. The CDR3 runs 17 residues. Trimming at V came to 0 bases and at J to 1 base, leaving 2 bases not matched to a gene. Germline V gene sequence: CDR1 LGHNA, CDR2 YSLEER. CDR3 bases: TGCGCCAGCAGCCAAGATGGACAGGGGGTGAACACCGGGGAGCTGTTTTTT. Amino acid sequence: CASSQDGQGVNTGELFF.

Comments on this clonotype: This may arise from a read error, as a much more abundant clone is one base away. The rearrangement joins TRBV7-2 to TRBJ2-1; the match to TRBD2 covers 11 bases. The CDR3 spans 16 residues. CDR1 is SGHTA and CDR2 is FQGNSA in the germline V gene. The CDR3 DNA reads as TGTCCCAGCAGCTTAGCCCTAGCGGGAGGCCACAATGAGCAGTTCTTC. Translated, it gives CPSSLALAGGHNEQFF.